Presented here are 32 T cell receptor beta chains from one specimen sequenced in a study of cytomegalovirus exposure and HLA in healthy donors. Primers included in the PCR were 60 Vbeta and 13 Jbeta primers. Method: immunoSEQ multiplex PCR; TCRdb's copy keeps in-frame clones and lacks some. The repertoire holds 110,000 to 150,000 clones, 80% to 85% seen once, with roughly 1.2% in the top ten. The sample comprised PBMCs. The receptors originated from a female donor in good health and CMV-seronegative.

The chain combines TRBV18 with TRBJ2-7; 11 nucleotides line up with TRBD2. CDR1 and CDR2 (germline): KGHSH, LQKENI. Trimming at V came to 3 bases and at J to 0 bases, leaving 4 bases not matched to a gene. This CDR3 comprises 16 residues. The CDR3 bases are TGTGCCAGCTCACCGACCGGGACTAGCGGCTCCTACGAGCAGTACTTC. It encodes CASSPTGTSGSYEQYF.

J is TRBJ2-7 and V is TRBV6-5, with D maybe TRBD1 (5 bases). Trimming removed 4 bases from V and 1 base from J, with 14 bases in between. This CDR3 contains 15 residues. CDR1 and CDR2 (germline): MNHEY, SVGAGI. In nucleotides, the CDR3 is TGTGCCAGCAGTTCCCCCCCGGCAGGGTCCTACGAGCAGTACTTC. Amino acids: CASSSPPAGSYEQYF.

This clone was detected only a few times. This sequence joins TRBV29-1 and TRBJ1-2; D might be TRBD1 (6 bases). Trimming left V 4 bases short and J 6 bases short, with 9 bases between. Germline values: CDR1 SQVTM, CDR2 ANQGSEA. The CDR3 is 11 residues long. The CDR3 here is CSVVKGDGYTF. CDR3 bases: TGCAGCGTTGTAAAGGGGGATGGCTACACCTTC. The entire variable domain, with the rest obtained from reference TRBV29-1 and TRBJ1-2, is as follows: SAVISQKPSRDICQRGTSLTIQCQVDSQVTMMFWYRQQPGQSLTLIATANQGSEATYESGFVIDKFPISRPNLTFSTLTVSNMSPEDSSIYLCSVVKGDGYTFGSGTRLTVV.

The chain links TRBV6-5 to TRBJ2-7, with D possibly matching TRBD1 (6 bases). The CDR3 consists of 14 residues. V dropped 6 bases and J dropped 3 bases, with 15 bases sitting between them. Looked up from germline, CDR1 is MNHEY and CDR2 is SVGAGI. The CDR3 spells CASRRAGDDYEQYF. In DNA form, the CDR3 reads TGTGCCAGCAGAAGGGCAGGGGACGACTACGAGCAGTACTTC.

The chain has TRBV29-1 and TRBJ2-7, with D possibly matching TRBD1 (7 bases). Trimming removed 4 bases at V and 5 bases at J, with 15 bases between. This CDR3 contains 13 residues. Germline CDR1 is SQVTM and CDR2 is ANQGSEA. CDR3 nucleotides: TGCAGCGTTGTGCGGGACAGTTCCCACGAGCAGTACTTC. It specifies CSVVRDSSHEQYF.

This sequence joins TRBV5-1 and TRBJ2-3, with no clear D. The CDR3 extends over 15 amino acids. Germline V gene sequence: CDR1 SGHRS, CDR2 YFSETQ. Trimming took 0 bases from V and 0 from J, leaving 8 bases between them. For the CDR3, the DNA is TGCGCCAGCAGCTTGGGGCAGTCTAGCACAGATACGCAGTATTTT. Translation: CASSLGQSSTDTQYF.

This sequence joins TRBV30 and TRBJ1-5; D uncertain. The CDR3 length is 12 residues. Trimming stripped 1 base from V and 4 bases from J, with 5 bases between. The germline V gene has CDR1 GTSNPN and CDR2 SVGIG (reference sequence). CDR3 residues: CAWSGSNQPQHF. DNA for the CDR3: TGTGCCTGGAGTGGTAGTAATCAGCCCCAGCATTTT.

The V gene is TRBV7-9, the J gene TRBJ2-1; 11 nucleotides line up with TRBD2. The V gene's germline CDR1 is SEHNR and CDR2 FQNEAQ (reference sequence). The CDR3 is 15 amino acids. V lost 2 bases and J lost 10; bases outside the gene matches: 7. CDR3 region: CASSLSLAGEREQFF. The CDR3 nucleotides are TGTGCCAGCAGCTTATCACTAGCGGGAGAGAGGGAGCAGTTCTTC.

V gene TRBV15 combines with J gene TRBJ2-2; D is unclear. Trimming stripped 2 bases from V and 1 base from J, with 8 bases between. The CDR3 loop spans 15 amino acids. CDR1 and CDR2 (germline): LNHNV, YYDKDF (reference sequence). CDR3 in DNA: TGTGCCACCAGCAGATCGACTGGGAACACCGGGGAGCTGTTTTTT. This encodes CATSRSTGNTGELFF.

The rearrangement joins TRBV2 to TRBJ1-2; no firm D call. From germline, CDR1 is SNHLY and CDR2 FYNNEI. Trimming took off 2 bases at V and 5 bases at J, with 18 bases between the two ends. The CDR3 runs to 16 residues. Here the CDR3 reads CASSEMRAASGYGYTF. The CDR3 nucleotides are TGTGCCAGCAGTGAAATGAGGGCGGCCAGCGGGTATGGCTACACCTTC.

The J gene is TRBJ2-1, the V gene TRBV19; TRBD2 matches at 10 bases. With V trimmed by 0 bases and J by 1 base, 9 bases remained unmatched. CDR3 length: 19 residues. CDR1 is LNHDA and CDR2 is SQIVND in the germline V gene (reference sequence). This chain's CDR3 is CASSIDGTSGTLSYNEQFF. The CDR3 nucleotides read TGTGCCAGTAGTATAGATGGTACTAGCGGGACCTTGTCCTACAATGAGCAGTTCTTC.

The chain joins TRBV5-6 to TRBJ2-7; 9 bases line up with TRBD2. The V and J ends lost 6 bases and 5 bases, in that order; junction bases with no gene match: 9. In germline, CDR1 is SGHDT, CDR2 YYEEEE. The CDR3 is 14 residues long. CDR3 in amino acids: CASTFSGSFHEQYV. The DNA for the CDR3 is TGTGCCAGCACCTTTAGCGGGAGTTTCCACGAGCAGTACGTC.

The rearrangement uses TRBV10-1 and TRBJ1-5; 8 nucleotides match TRBD1. The CDR3 is 15 amino acids. V was pared by 5 bases and J by 4 bases, with 7 bases of the junction left unmatched. Germline V gene lookup returns CDR1 WNHNN and CDR2 SYGVQD (reference sequence). This CDR3 is CASSPTGGTNQPQHF. Here the CDR3 DNA reads TGCGCCAGCAGTCCCACAGGGGGTACAAATCAGCCCCAGCATTTT.

This clone appeared a few times. This chain links TRBV27 with TRBJ1-1; 7 nucleotides align to TRBD1. V dropped 6 bases and J dropped 1; count of bases not matched to a gene: 2. Germline V gene data show CDR1 as MNHEY and CDR2 as SMNVEV (reference sequence). The CDR3 has 13 residues. In nucleotides, the CDR3 is TGTGCCAGCAGGTGGGACAGGAACACTGAAGCTTTCTTT. This gives the protein CASRWDRNTEAFF.

The V gene is TRBV30, the J gene TRBJ2-7; the D gene is possibly TRBD1 (6 bases). This CDR3 spans 13 amino acids. V lost 5 bases and J 3 bases, leaving 14 bases between the germline ends. Germline V lookup: CDR1 GTSNPN, CDR2 SVGIG (reference sequence). CDR3 DNA: TGTGCCTGGCAACGAGGACAGTACTACGAGCAGTACTTC. The encoded protein is CAWQRGQYYEQYF.

V usage is TRBV4-1 and J usage is TRBJ2-5; TRBD2 matches at 10 bases. Germline loops: CDR1 MGHRA, CDR2 YSYEKL. V lost 2 bases to trimming and J lost 0 bases; unmatched junction nucleotides: 3. The length of the CDR3 is 16 residues. In nucleotides, the CDR3 is TGCGCCAGCAGCCAACCGGGACTAGCGTACCAAGAGACCCAGTACTTC. Protein sequence: CASSQPGLAYQETQYF.

V and J are TRBV11-3 and TRBJ2-1, with a weak D call TRBD2 (6 bases). This CDR3 is built from 14 residues. Germline CDR1 reads SGHNT; CDR2 reads YENEEA. V gave up 3 bases and J gave up 9 bases, with 15 bases separating them. As DNA, the CDR3 is TGTGCCAGCAGCTTCCCGGGAGCCCCGGGTGAGCAGTTCTTC. Amino acids: CASSFPGAPGEQFF.

The CDR3 sequence is CASSPIRGVTGELFF. In DNA, the CDR3 is TGTGCCAGCTCACCAATTCGCGGCGTCACCGGGGAGCTGTTTTTT. V and J are TRBV18 and TRBJ2-2; D not resolved. CDR3 length equals 15 residues. Trimming removed 2 bases from V and 4 bases from J, with 11 bases in between. Germline V CDR1 and CDR2: KGHSH, LQKENI.

The chain has TRBV6-5 and TRBJ2-7; 9 positions agree with TRBD1. The germline gives CDR1 MNHEY, CDR2 SVGAGI. The CDR3 runs to 14 residues. Trimming took 6 bases from V and 3 from J; bases not matched to a gene: 6. CDR3 coding DNA: TGTGCCAGCAGCCCCCGGGACAGGGACTACGAGCAGTACTTC. It translates to CASSPRDRDYEQYF.

V usage is TRBV5-1 and J usage is TRBJ2-1; 11 nucleotides line up with TRBD2. This CDR3 is 18 amino acids long. V shed 1 base, J shed 0 bases, and the junction held 6 bases outside the gene matches. The germline V gene encodes CDR1 SGHRS and CDR2 YFSETQ. Here the CDR3 reads CASSLYLAGGFSYNEQFF. DNA for the CDR3: TGCGCCAGCAGCTTGTACCTAGCGGGAGGCTTCTCCTACAATGAGCAGTTCTTC.

The rearrangement links TRBV15 to TRBJ1-4; a weak D match, TRBD1 (5 bases). The CDR3 runs to 15 residues. Germline V lookup: CDR1 LNHNV, CDR2 YYDKDF (reference sequence). V gave up 3 bases and J gave up 0 bases, with 8 bases separating them. CDR3 DNA sequence: TGTGCCACCAGCAGTTGGGGGGCAACTAATGAAAAACTGTTTTTT. Amino acid sequence: CATSSWGATNEKLFF. Full variable domain (outside the CDR3, taken from reference TRBV15 and TRBJ1-4): DAMVIQNPRYQVTQFGKPVTLSCSQTLNHNVMYWYQQKSSQAPKLLFHYYDKDFNNEADTPDNFQSRRPNTSFCFLDIRSPGLGDTAMYLCATSSWGATNEKLFFGSGTQLSVL.

This clone was seen a handful of times. As DNA, the CDR3 is TGTGCCAGCAGCCCGGAGTCCGGCGGGGAAGAGACCCAGTACTTC. Its protein product is CASSPESGGEETQYF. The genes are TRBV5-4 and TRBJ2-5; maybe TRBD2 (6 bases). V was shortened by 4 bases and J by 3 bases, with 16 bases between the two germline ends. Per germline, CDR1 SGHNT and CDR2 YYREEE (reference sequence). The CDR3 is made up of 15 amino acids.

This clone was counted once. The rearrangement uses TRBV2 and TRBJ2-5; 7 bases fit TRBD2. CDR3 length equals 14 residues. Trimming removed 3 bases from V and 5 bases from J; junction bases left unmatched: 6. Germline loops: CDR1 SNHLY, CDR2 FYNNEI. This CDR3 reads CASSDLGGEETQYF. The CDR3 DNA sequence: TGTGCCAGCAGTGATTTGGGAGGGGAGGAGACCCAGTACTTC.

This clone was recorded only once. This chain uses TRBV7-9 with TRBJ2-1; 7 bases map to TRBD1. With V trimmed by 5 bases and J by 6 bases, 10 bases remained unmatched. The CDR3 spans 15 residues. Germline-derived CDR1 and CDR2 are SEHNR and FQNEAQ (reference sequence). The CDR3 DNA follows: TGTGCCAGCAGCCAGAGGGGGCTTGGGACCAATGAGCAGTTCTTC. This gives the protein CASSQRGLGTNEQFF. Full variable domain (outside the CDR3, taken from reference TRBV7-9 and TRBJ2-1): DTGVSQNPRHKITKRGQNVTFRCDPISEHNRLYWYRQTLGQGPEFLTYFQNEAQLEKSRLLSDRFSAERPKGSFSTLEIQRTEQGDSAMYLCASSQRGLGTNEQFFGPGTRLTVL.

The chain employs TRBV28 and TRBJ2-7; the D is unclear. The germline V and J ends were trimmed by 3 bases and 4 bases, with 16 bases remaining between them. Germline assignment: CDR1 MDHEN and CDR2 SYDVKM. The CDR3 runs 15 residues. CDR3 amino acids: CASSLGPFTEYEQYF. CDR3 DNA sequence: TGTGCCAGCAGTTTGGGCCCCTTCACAGAGTACGAGCAGTACTTC.

The genes are TRBV20-1 and TRBJ1-1; 7 nucleotides agree with TRBD1. V was clipped by 3 bases and J by 8 bases; unmatched bases: 3. The germline V gene encodes CDR1 DFQATT and CDR2 SNEGSKA (reference sequence). This CDR3 region has 11 residues. The CDR3 reads CSARYRGEAFF. Here the CDR3 DNA reads TGCAGTGCTAGGTACAGGGGAGAAGCTTTCTTT.

The chain joins TRBV28 to TRBJ2-3, with 10 bases lining up with TRBD2. The germline V gene has CDR1 MDHEN and CDR2 SYDVKM. V was clipped by 6 bases and J by 0 bases; unmatched bases: 12. The CDR3 has 18 amino acids. CDR3 residues: CASSSRFLAGDSTDTQYF. In DNA, the CDR3 is TGTGCCAGCAGCTCCCGATTCCTAGCGGGAGACAGCACAGATACGCAGTATTTT.

V gene TRBV6-5 combines with J gene TRBJ2-7; possibly TRBD1 for D (6 bases). Germline lookup yields CDR1 MNHEY and CDR2 SVGAGI. Trimming shortened V by 4 bases and J by 4 bases, and 14 bases separated the two germline ends. CDR3 length: 14 amino acids. The CDR3 DNA sequence: TGTGCCAGCAGTTCCCAGGGGCCCCTATACGAGCAGTACTTC. This gives the protein CASSSQGPLYEQYF.

The rearrangement uses TRBV18 and TRBJ2-3; 7 bases fit TRBD1. Germline CDR1 is KGHSH and CDR2 is LQKENI. The CDR3 covers 15 residues. The ends lost 5 bases at V and 2 bases at J; junction bases unmatched: 7. The CDR3 loop reads CASSADRVATDTQYF. CDR3 nucleotide sequence: TGTGCCAGCTCAGCCGACAGGGTAGCCACAGATACGCAGTATTTT.

The V and J genes are TRBV30 and TRBJ1-5, with D unresolved. The length of the CDR3 is 13 residues. Germline V lookup: CDR1 GTSNPN, CDR2 SVGIG (reference sequence). Trimming removed 0 bases at V and 7 bases at J, with 10 bases between. CDR3 region: CAWSVGEWQPQHF. The DNA for the CDR3 is TGTGCCTGGAGTGTCGGGGAATGGCAGCCCCAGCATTTT.

The rearrangement uses TRBV25-1 and TRBJ2-1; 7 positions match TRBD2. Germline-derived CDR1 and CDR2 are MGHDK and SYGVNS. The CDR3 consists of 12 residues. V lost 2 bases and J lost 9; bases outside the gene matches: 1. CDR3 sequence (DNA): TGTGCCAGCAGTGAACCTAGCGGTGAGCAGTTCTTC. This codes for CASSEPSGEQFF.

CDR3 amino acids: CASSYGRGSNQPQHF. The DNA of the CDR3 is TGTGCCAGCAGTTACGGTCGGGGAAGCAATCAGCCCCAGCATTTT. The chain employs TRBV6-5 and TRBJ1-5; D gene uncertain. Trimming took off 2 bases at V and 1 base at J, with 9 bases between the two ends. CDR1 is MNHEY, CDR2 SVGAGI, per germline. This CDR3 has 15 amino acids.